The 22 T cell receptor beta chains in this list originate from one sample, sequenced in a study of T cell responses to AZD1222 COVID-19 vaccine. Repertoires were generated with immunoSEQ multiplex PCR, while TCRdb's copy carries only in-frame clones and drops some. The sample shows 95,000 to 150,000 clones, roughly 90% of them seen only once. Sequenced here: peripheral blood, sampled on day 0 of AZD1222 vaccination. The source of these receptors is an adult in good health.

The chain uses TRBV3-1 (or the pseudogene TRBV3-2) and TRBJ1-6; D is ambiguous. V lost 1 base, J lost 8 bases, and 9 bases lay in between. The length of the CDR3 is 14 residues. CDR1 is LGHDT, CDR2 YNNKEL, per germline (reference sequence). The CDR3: CASSQVVGDSPLHF. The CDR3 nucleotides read TGTGCCAGCAGCCAAGTGGTAGGAGATTCACCCCTCCACTTT.

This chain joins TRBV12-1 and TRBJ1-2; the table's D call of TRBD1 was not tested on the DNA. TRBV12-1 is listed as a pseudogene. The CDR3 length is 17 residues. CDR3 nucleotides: TGTGCCAGCAGCCTAACAGGGGGCACGAACGTTAACTATGGCTACACCTTC. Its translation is CASSLTGGTNVNYGYTF.

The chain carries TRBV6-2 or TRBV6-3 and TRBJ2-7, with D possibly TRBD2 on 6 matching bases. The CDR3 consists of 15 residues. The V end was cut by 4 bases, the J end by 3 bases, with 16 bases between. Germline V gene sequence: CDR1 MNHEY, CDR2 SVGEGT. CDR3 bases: TGTGCCAGCAGTTTTCCCGGGACTCAAATCTACGAGCAGTACTTC. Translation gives CASSFPGTQIYEQYF.

CDR3 sequence reads: CATSDFRRGPNNEQFF. CDR3 in DNA: TGTGCCACCAGTGATTTTCGGAGGGGGCCGAACAATGAGCAGTTCTTC. The chain couples TRBV24-1 to TRBJ2-1; a weak D match, TRBD1 (7 bases). This CDR3 region has 16 residues. Trimming removed 1 base at V and 5 bases at J, with 14 bases between. Germline CDR1 and CDR2: KGHDR and SFDVKD.

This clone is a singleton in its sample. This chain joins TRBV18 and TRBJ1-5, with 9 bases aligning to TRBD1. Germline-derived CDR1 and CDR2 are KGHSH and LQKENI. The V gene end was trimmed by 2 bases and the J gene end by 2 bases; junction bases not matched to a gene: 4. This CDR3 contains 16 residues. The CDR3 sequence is CASSPSTGGGNQPQHF. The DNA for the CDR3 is TGTGCCAGCTCACCATCGACAGGGGGAGGCAATCAGCCCCAGCATTTT.

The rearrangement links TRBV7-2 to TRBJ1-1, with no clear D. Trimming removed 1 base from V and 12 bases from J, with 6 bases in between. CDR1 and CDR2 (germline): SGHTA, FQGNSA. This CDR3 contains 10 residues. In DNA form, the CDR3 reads TGTGCCAGCAGCTTAGAAAGGCCTTTCTTT. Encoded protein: CASSLERPFF.

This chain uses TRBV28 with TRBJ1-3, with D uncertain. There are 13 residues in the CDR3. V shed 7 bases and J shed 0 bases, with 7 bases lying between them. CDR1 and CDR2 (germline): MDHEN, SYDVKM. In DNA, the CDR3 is TGTGCCAGCATTCCGACCTCTGGAAACACCATATATTTT. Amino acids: CASIPTSGNTIYF.

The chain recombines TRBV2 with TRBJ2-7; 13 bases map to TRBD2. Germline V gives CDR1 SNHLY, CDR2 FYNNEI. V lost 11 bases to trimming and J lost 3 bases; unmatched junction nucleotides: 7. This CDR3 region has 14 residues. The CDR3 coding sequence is TGTGCCGTTGAGGGACTAGCGGGAAACTACGAGCAGTACTTC. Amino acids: CAVEGLAGNYEQYF.

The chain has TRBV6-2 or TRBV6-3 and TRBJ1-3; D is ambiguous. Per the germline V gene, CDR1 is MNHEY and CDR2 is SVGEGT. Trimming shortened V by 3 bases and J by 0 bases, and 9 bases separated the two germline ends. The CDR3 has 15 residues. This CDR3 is CASSYIIFSGNTIYF. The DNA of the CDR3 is TGTGCCAGCAGTTATATAATATTCTCTGGAAACACCATATATTTT.

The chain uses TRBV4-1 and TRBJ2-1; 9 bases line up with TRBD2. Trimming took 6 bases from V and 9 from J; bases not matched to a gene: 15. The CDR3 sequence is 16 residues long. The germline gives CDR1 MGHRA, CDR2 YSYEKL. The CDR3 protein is CASSRIGGGAMSEQFF. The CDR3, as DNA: TGCGCCAGCAGTCGGATAGGCGGGGGGGCCATGTCTGAGCAGTTCTTC.

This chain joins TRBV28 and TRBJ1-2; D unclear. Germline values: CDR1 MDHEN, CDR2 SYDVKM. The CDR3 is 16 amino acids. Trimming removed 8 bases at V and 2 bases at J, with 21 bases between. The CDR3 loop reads CASETLSGSRNYGYTF. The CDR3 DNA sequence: TGTGCCAGCGAAACGTTGTCGGGGAGTAGGAACTATGGCTACACCTTC.

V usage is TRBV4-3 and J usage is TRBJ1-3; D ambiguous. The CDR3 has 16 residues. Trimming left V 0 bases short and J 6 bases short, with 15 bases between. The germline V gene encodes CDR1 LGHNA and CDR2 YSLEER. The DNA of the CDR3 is TGCGCCAGCAGCCAAGATTCGGGTGGATTGGCAAACACCATATATTTT. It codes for CASSQDSGGLANTIYF.

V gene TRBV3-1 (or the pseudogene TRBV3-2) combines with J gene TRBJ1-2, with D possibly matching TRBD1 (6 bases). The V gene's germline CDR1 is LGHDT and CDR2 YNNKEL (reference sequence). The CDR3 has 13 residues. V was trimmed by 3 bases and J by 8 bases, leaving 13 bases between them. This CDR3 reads CASSQGARSGYTF. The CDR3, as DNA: TGTGCCAGCAGCCAGGGGGCTCGTTCCGGCTACACCTTC.

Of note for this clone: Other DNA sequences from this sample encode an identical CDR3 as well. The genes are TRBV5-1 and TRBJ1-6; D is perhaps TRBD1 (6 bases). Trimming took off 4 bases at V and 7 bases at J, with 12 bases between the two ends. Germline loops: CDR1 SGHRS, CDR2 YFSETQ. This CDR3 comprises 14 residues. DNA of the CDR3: TGCGCCAGCAGCCCGGGACAAGAAAATTCACCCCTCCACTTT. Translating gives CASSPGQENSPLHF.

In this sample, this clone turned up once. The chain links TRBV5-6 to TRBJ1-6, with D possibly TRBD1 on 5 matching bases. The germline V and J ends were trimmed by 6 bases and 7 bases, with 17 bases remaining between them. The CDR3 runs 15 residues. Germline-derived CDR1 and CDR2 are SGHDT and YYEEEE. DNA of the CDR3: TGTGCCAGCACCCAAACCAGGGTCCCCAATTCACCCCTCCACTTT. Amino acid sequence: CASTQTRVPNSPLHF.

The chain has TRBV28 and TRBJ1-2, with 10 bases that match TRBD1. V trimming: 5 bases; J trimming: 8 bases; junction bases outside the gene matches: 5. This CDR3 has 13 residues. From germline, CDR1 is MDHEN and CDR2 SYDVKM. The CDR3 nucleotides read TGTGCCAGCAGTCCCGGGACAGGGGACGGCTACACCTTC. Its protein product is CASSPGTGDGYTF.

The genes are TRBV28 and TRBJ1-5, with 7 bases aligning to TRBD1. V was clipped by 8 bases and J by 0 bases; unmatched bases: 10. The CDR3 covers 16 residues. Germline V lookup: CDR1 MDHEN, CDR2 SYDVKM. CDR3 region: CASGKQGRSSNQPQHF. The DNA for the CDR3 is TGTGCCAGCGGGAAACAGGGGCGTTCTAGCAATCAGCCCCAGCATTTT.

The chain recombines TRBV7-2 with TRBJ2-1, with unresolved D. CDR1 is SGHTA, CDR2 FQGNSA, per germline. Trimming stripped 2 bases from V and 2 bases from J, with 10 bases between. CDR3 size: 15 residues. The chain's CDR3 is CASSLYTGAYNEQFF. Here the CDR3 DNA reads TGTGCCAGCAGCTTATATACTGGGGCCTACAATGAGCAGTTCTTC.

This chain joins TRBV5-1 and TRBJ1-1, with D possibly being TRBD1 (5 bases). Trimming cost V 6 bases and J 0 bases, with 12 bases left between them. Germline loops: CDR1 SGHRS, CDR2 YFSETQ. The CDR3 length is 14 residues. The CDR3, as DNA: TGCGCCAGCACCTCCCAGGGTATGAACACTGAAGCTTTCTTT. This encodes CASTSQGMNTEAFF.

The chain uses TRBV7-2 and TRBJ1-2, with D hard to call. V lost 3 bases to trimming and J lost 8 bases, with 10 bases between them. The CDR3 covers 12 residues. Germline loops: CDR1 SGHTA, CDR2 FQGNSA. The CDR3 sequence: CASSLPYRGYTF. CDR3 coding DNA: TGTGCCAGCAGCTTGCCGTACCGGGGCTACACCTTC.

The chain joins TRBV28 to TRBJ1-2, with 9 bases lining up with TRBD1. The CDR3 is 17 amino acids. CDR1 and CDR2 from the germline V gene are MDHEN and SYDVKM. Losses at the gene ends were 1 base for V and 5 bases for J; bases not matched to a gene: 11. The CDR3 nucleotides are TGTGCCAGCAGTTTATCGGGAACAGGGGGCGCCCAATATGGCTACACCTTC. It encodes CASSLSGTGGAQYGYTF.

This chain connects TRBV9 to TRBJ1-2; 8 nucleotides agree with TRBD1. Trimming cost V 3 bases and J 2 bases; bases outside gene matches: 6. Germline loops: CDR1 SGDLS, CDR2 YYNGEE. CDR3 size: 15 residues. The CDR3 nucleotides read TGTGCCAGCAGCGCCGGACAGGGACCGAACTATGGCTACACCTTC. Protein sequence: CASSAGQGPNYGYTF.